This section outlines one TCR beta chain sequence together with its context. What it binds is unknown. Here immunoSEQ multiplex PCR was the method, and the copy in TCRdb shows in-frame clones only, minus some. The data hold about 9,900 clones, with around 70% observed a single time. V was pared by 6 bases and J by 4 bases, with 5 bases between. Germline V gene data show CDR1 as MNHEY and CDR2 as SVGAGI. The CDR3 has 11 amino acids. The data were obtained in a study of PD-1 blockade in classical Hodgkin lymphoma. Study-wide results and limits: Newly diagnosed patients were said to have less baseline TCR diversity than healthy donors did. The study found complete responders had baseline diversity similar to newly diagnosed patients. While CD8+ TCR diversity did not rise significantly by C4D1, CD4+ TCR diversity did.

Documented time point: cycle 4 day 1 (C4D1), after less than seven weeks of nivolumab. Following autologous stem cell transplantation, relapse occurred in every patient, and exposure to brentuximab vedotin varied. Thawed PBMCs were the source of CD8+ T cells, obtained through magnetic negative selection. This TCR derives from a human donor with classical Hodgkin lymphoma. The chain links TRBV6-5 to TRBJ2-3; D gene unclear. Specimen: CD8+ T cells from blood, collected before the fourth cycle of nivolumab. In DNA form, the CDR3 reads TGTGCCAGCAGCAGTCCAGATACGCAGTATTTT. This translates into CASSSPDTQYF.